This T cell receptor beta chain was obtained from a study of T cell responses to AZD1222 COVID-19 vaccine. CDR3 length equals 14 residues. The method was immunoSEQ multiplex PCR; TCRdb's version includes in-frame clones alone and lacks a portion of them. Found here are about 81,000 clones, approximately 89% of them singletons; the top ten hold approximately 8%. This clone occurred a few times. The chain is built from TRBV21-1 and TRBJ1-5; the D call in the table, TRBD1, was not verified against the DNA. TRBV21-1 is a pseudogene segment. The sequence was collected from an adult who received the AZD1222 COVID-19 vaccine. The source material was peripheral blood, sampled 28 days after the second AZD1222 dose. CDR3 protein: CASRGQGTSQPQHF. The CDR3 DNA reads as TGTGCCAGTCGAGGACAGGGGACCAGTCAGCCCCAGCATTTT.